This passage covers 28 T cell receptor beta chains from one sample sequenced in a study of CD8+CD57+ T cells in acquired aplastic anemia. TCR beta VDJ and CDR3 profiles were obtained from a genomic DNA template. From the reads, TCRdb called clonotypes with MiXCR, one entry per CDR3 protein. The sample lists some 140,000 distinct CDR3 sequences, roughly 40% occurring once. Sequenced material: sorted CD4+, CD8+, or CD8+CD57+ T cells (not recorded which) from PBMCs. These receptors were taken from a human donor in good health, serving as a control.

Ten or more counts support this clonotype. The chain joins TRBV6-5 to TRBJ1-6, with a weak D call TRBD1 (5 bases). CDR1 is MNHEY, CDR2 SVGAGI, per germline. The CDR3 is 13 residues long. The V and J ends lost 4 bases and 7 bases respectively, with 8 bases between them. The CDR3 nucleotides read TGTGCCAGCAGTTTGACAGAAAATTCACCCCTCCACTTT. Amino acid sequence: CASSLTENSPLHF.

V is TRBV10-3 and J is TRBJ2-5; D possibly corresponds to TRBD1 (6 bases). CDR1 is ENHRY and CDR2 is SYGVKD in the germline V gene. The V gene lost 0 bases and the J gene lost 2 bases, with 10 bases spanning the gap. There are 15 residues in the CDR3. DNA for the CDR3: TGTGCCATCAGTGAGTCGCGGACAGTACAAGAGACCCAGTACTTC. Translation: CAISESRTVQETQYF.

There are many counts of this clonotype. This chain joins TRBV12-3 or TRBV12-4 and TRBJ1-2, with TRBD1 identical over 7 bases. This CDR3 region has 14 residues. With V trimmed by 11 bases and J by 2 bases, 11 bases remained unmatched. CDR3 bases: TGTGCCGTCAGGGGGGGGGGTCGAAACTATGGCTACACCTTC. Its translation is CAVRGGGRNYGYTF.

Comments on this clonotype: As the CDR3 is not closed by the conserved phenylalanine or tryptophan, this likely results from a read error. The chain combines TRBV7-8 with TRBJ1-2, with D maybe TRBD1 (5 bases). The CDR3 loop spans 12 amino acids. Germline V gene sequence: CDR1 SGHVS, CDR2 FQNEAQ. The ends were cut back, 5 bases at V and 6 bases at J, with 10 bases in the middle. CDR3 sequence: CASSVDINGYTL. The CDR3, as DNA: TGTGCCAGCAGCGTGGACATAAATGGCTACACCCTC.

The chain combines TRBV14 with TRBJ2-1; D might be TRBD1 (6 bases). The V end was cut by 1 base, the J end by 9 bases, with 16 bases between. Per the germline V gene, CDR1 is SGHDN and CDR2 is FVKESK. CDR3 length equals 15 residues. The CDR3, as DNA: TGTGCCAGCAGCCAAGTACAGGGAGCAACCGGTGAGCAGTTCTTC. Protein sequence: CASSQVQGATGEQFF.

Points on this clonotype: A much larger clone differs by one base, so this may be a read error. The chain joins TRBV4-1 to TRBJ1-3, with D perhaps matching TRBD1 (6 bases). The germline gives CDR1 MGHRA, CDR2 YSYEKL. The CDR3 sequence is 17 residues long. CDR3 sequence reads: CASSQEYRGHSGNIIYF. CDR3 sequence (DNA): TGCGCCAGCAGCCAAGAGTACCGGGGGCACTCTGGAAACATCATATATTTT.

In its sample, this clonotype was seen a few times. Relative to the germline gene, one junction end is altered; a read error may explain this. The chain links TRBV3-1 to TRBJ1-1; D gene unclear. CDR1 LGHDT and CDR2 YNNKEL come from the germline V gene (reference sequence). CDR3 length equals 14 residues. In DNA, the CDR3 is TGTGCCAGCAGCCATGCCGCGGGGAACGCTGAAGCTTTCTTT. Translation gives CASSHAAGNAEAFF.

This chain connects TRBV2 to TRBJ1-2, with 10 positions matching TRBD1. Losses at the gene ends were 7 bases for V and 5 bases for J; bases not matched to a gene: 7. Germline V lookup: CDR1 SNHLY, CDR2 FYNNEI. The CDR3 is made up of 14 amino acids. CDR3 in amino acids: CASTLMGQGYGYTF. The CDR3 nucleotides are TGTGCCAGCACATTAATGGGACAGGGGTATGGCTACACCTTC.

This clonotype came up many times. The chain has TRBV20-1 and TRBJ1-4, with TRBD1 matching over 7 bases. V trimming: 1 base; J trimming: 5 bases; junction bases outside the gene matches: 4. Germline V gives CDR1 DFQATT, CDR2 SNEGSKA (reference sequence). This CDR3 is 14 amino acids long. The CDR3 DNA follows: TGCAGTGCTAGAGCAGGGACAGTAAATGAAAAACTGTTTTTT. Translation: CSARAGTVNEKLFF.

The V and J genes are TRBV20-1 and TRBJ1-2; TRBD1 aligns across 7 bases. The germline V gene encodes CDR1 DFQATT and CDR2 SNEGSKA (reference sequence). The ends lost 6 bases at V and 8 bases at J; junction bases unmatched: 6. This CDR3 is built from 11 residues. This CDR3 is CSAIDRDGYTF. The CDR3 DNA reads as TGCAGTGCCATCGACAGGGACGGCTACACCTTC.

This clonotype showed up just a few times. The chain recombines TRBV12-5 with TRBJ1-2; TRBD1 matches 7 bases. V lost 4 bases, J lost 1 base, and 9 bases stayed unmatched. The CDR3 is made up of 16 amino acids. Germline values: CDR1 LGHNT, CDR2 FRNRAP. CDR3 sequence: CASGSQGQHNNYGYTF. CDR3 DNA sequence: TGTGCTAGTGGTTCCCAGGGACAGCATAATAACTATGGCTACACCTTC.

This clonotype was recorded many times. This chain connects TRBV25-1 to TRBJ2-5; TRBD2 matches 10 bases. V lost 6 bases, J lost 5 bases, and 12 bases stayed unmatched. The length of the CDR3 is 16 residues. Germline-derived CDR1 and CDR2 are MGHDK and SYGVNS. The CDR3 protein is CASRKGLARVGETQYF. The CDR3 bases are TGTGCCAGCAGAAAGGGACTAGCGAGGGTTGGGGAGACCCAGTACTTC.

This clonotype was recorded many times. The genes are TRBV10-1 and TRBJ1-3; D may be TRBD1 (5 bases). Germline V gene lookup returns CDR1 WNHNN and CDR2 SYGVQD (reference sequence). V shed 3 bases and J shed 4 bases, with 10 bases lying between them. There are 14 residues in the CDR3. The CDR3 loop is CASSEDSTGNTIYF. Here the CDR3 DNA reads TGCGCCAGCAGTGAAGACAGTACAGGAAACACCATATATTTT.

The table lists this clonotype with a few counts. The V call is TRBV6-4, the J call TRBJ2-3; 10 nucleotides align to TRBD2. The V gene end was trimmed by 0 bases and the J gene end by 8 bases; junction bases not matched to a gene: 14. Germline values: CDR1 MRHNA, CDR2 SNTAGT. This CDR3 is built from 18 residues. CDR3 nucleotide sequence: TGTGCCAGCAGTGACTCGATGACTAGCGGGCGCTCGGGGGCTACGCAGTATTTT. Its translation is CASSDSMTSGRSGATQYF.

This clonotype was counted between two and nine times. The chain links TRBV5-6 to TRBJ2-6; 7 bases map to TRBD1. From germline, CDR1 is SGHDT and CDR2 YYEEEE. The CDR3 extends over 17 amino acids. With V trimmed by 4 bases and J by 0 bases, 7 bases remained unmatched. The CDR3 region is CASSRQGPYSGANVLTF. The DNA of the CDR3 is TGTGCCAGCAGCCGACAGGGCCCTTACTCTGGGGCCAACGTCCTGACTTTC.

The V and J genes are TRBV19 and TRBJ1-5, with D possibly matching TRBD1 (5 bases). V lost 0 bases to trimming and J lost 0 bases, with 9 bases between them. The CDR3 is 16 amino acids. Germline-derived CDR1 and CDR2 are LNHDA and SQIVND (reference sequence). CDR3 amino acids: CASSIDEGRSNQPQHF. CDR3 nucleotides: TGTGCCAGTAGTATAGACGAGGGGCGTAGCAATCAGCCCCAGCATTTT. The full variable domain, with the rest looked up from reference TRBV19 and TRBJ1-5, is DGGITQSPKYLFRKEGQNVTLSCEQNLNHDAMYWYRQDPGQGLRLIYYSQIVNDFQKGDIAEGYSVSREKKESFPLTVTSAQKNPTAFYLCASSIDEGRSNQPQHFGDGTRLSIL.

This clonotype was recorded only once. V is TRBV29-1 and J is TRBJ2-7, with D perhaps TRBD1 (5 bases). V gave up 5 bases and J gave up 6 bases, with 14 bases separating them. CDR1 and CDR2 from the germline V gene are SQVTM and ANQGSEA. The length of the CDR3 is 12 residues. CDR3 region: CSVPDSWGEQYF. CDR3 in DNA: TGCAGCGTTCCAGACAGTTGGGGCGAGCAGTACTTC.

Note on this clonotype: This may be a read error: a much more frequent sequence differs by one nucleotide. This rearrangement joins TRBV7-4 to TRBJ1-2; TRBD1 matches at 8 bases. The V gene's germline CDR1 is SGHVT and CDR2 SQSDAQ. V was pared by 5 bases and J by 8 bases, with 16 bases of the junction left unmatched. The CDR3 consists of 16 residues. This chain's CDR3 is CASSQPGTGSQAGYTF. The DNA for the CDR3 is TGTGCCAGCAGCCAACCCGGGACAGGTAGCCAAGCCGGCTACACCTTC.

In DNA form, the CDR3 reads TGTGCCAGCAGCGAGACAGGGGACTTGAACGAGCAGTACTTC. It is translated as CASSETGDLNEQYF. The chain combines TRBV6-1 with TRBJ2-7; 8 positions match TRBD1. The CDR3 is 14 amino acids. Trimming removed 6 bases from V and 5 bases from J; junction bases left unmatched: 9. CDR1 and CDR2 from the germline V gene are MNHNS and SASEGT.

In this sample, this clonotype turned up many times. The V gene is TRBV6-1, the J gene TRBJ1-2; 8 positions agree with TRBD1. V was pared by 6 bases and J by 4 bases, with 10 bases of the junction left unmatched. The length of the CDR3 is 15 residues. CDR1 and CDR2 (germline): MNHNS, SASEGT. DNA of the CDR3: TGTGCCAGCAGCCCCAATTCCGACAGGGGCTATGGCTACACCTTC. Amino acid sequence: CASSPNSDRGYGYTF.

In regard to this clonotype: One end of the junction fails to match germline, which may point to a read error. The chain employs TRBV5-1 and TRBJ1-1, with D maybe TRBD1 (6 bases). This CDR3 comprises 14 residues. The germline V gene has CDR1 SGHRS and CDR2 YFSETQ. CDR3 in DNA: TGCGCCTGCAGCCAGGGGACCGCTTTAATTGAAGCTTTCTTT. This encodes CACSQGTALIEAFF.

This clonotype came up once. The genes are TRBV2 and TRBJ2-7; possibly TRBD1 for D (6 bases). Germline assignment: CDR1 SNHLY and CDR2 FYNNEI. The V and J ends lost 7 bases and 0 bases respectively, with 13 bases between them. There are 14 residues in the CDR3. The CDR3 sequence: CASTQWTDSYEQYF. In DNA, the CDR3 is TGTGCCAGCACCCAGTGGACAGACTCCTACGAGCAGTACTTC.

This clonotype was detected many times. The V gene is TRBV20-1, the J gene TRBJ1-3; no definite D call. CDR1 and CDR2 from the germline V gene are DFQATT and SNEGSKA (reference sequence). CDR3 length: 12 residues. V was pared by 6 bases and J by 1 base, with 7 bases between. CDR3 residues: CSATQSGNTIYF. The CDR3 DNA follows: TGCAGTGCAACACAATCTGGAAACACCATATATTTT.

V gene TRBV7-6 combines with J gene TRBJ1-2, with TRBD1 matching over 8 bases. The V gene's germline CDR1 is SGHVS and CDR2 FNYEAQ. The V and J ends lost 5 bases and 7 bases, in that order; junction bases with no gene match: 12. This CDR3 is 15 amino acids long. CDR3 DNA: TGTGCCAGCAGCCAAGGGCCGACAGGGGCGGGTGGCTACACCTTC. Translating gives CASSQGPTGAGGYTF.

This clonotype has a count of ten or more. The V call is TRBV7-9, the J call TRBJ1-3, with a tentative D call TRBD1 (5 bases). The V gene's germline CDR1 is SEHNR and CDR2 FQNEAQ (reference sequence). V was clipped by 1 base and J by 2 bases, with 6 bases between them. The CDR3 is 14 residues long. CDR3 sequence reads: CASSLDRTGNTIYF. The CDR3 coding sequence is TGTGCCAGCAGCTTAGACAGGACTGGAAACACCATATATTTT.

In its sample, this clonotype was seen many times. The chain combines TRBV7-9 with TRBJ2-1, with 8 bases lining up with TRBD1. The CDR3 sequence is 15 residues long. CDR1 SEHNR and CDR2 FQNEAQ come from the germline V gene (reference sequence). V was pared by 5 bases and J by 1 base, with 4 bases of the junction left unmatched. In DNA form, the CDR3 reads TGTGCCAGCAGCGCCGACAGGGGATCCTACAATGAGCAGTTCTTC. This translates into CASSADRGSYNEQFF.

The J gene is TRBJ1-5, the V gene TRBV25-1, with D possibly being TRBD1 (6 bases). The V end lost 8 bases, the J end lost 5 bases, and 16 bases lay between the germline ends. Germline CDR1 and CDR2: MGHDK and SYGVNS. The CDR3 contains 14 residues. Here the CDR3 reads CASPGGATHQPQHF. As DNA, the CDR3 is TGTGCCAGCCCTGGGGGGGCAACCCATCAGCCCCAGCATTTT.

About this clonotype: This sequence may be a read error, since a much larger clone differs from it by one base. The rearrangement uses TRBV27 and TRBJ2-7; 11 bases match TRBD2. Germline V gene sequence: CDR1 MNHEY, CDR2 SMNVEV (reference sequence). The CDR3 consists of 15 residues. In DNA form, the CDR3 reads TGTGCCAGCAGTCCCGGACTAGCGGGCTGGAACGAGCAGCACTTC. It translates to CASSPGLAGWNEQHF.